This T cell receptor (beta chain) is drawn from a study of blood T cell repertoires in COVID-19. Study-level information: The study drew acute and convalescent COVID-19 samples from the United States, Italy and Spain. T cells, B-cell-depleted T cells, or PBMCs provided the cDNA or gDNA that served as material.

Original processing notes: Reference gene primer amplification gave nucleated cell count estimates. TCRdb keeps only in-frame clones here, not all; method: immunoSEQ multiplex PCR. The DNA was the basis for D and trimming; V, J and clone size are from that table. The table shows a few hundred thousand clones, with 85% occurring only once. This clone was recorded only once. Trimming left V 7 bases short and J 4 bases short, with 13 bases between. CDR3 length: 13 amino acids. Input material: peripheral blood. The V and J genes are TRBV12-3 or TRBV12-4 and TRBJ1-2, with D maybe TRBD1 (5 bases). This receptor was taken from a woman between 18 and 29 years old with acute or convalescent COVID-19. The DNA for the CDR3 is TGTGCCAGCACCCCCCAGGGAGGCTATGGCTACACCTTC. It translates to CASTPQGGYGYTF.